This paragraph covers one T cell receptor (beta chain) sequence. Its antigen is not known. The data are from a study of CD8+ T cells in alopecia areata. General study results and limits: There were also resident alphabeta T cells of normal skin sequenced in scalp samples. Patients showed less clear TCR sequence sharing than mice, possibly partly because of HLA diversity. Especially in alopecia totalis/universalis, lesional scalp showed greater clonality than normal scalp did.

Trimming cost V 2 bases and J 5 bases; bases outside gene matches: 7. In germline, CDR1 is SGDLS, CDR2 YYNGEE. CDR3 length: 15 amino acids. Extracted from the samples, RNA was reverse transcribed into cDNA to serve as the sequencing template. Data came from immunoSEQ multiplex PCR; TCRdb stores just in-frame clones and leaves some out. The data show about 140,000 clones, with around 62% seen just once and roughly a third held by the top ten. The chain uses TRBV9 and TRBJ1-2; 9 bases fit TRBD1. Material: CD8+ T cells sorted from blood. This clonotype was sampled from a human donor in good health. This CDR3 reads CASSVGTGKGYGYTF. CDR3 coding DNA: TGTGCCAGCAGCGTTGGGACAGGGAAAGGATATGGCTACACCTTC.